This T cell receptor (beta chain) derives from a study of T cells in Graves' hyperthyroidism and ophthalmopathy. V lost 4 bases to trimming and J lost 3 bases, with 10 bases between them. CDR3 size: 14 residues. Germline V gives CDR1 MDHEN, CDR2 SYDVKM. This clonotype showed up just a few times. Its antigen is as yet unknown. TCR beta CDR3 regions were amplified from RNA. HTBI primers were the set used in a first-round RT-PCR of the TCR CDR3. One entry per CDR3 protein results from TCRdb running MiXCR on the multiplex PCR reads. This sample has approximately 640,000 distinct CDR3 sequences, with 15% to 20% found just once. Study-level results: The model foresaw ophthalmopathy a median roughly 6 months prior to onset. In blood, most of the thyroid clonotypes expanded above 0.001 were also present.

The sequenced material came from blood. The chain combines TRBV28 with TRBJ2-1; no reliable D call. The clonotype was recovered from a man in his fifties or sixties with Graves' hyperthyroidism. Written as DNA, the CDR3 is TGTGCCAGCAGTTCGGACCAAAGCTACAATGAGCAGTTCTTC. Amino acid sequence: CASSSDQSYNEQFF.